This T cell receptor (beta chain) derives from a study of radiation and T cells in renal cell carcinoma. For the study at large: Nephrectomy followed 15 Gy stereotactic body radiation by 4 weeks.

Time point reported: baseline pretreatment blood. Treatment in this sample: 15 Gy SBRT to primary tumor, nephrectomy 4 weeks later. After SBRT, blood was collected at 2 and 4 weeks, plus baseline. Assay used: immunoSEQ multiplex PCR; TCRdb lists only in-frame clones, some missing. In the table there are about 140,000 clones, approximately 87% of which are singletons. In regard to this clone: Its matching antigen is unknown.

Broader study findings: From baseline, blood top tumor clonotypes peaked at 2 weeks post-radiation.

The germline V gene has CDR1 SGHRS and CDR2 YFSETQ. The V gene lost 4 bases and the J gene lost 0 bases, with 14 bases spanning the gap. CDR3 length equals 15 residues. The rearrangement uses TRBV5-1 and TRBJ2-7; a possible D gene is TRBD1 (6 bases). The sequence was obtained from a woman between 45 and 65 years old with renal cell carcinoma. This sample comprised blood, obtained from a patient whose treatment included radiotherapy and nephrectomy. CDR3 region: CASSPGHASSYEQYF. The CDR3 DNA is TGCGCCAGCAGCCCGGGACACGCCAGCTCCTACGAGCAGTACTTC.